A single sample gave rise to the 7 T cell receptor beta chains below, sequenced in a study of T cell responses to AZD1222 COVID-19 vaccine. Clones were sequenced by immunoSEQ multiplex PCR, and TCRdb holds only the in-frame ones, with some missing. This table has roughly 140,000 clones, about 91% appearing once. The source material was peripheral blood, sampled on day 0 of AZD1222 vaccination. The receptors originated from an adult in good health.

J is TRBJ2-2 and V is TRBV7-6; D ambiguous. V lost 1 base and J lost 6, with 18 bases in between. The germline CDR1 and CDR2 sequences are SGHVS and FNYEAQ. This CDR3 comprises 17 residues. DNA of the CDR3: TGTGCCAGCAGCTTAGTCCGGATAGGTCTTGTTGCCGGGGAGCTGTTTTTT. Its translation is CASSLVRIGLVAGELFF.

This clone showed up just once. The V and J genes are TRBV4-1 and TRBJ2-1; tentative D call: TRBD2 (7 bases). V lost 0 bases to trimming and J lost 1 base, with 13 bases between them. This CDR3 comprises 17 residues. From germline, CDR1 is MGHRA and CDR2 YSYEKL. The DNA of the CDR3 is TGCGCCAGCAGCCAAGAAGGACGGGGGGCATCCTACAATGAGCAGTTCTTC. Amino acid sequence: CASSQEGRGASYNEQFF.

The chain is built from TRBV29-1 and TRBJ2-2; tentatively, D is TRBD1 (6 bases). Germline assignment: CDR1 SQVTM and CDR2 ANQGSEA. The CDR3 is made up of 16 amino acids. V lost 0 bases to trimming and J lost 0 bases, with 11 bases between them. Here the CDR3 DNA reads TGCAGCGTTGAAGAAAGGCAGGGGACGAACACCGGGGAGCTGTTTTTT. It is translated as CSVEERQGTNTGELFF.

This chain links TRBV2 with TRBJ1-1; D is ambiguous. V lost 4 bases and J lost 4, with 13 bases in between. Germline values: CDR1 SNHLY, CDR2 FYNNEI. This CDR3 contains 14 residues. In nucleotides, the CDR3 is TGTGCCAGCAGTGTCTCCCCTAGAGCCACTGAAGCTTTCTTT. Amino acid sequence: CASSVSPRATEAFF. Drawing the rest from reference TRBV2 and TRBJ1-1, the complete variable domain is EPEVTQTPSHQVTQMGQEVILRCVPISNHLYFYWYRQILGQKVEFLVSFYNNEISEKSEIFDDQFSVERPDGSNFTLKIRSTKLEDSAMYFCASSVSPRATEAFFGQGTRLTVV.

The CDR3 spells CASSQEVASGGRDTQYF. CDR3 coding DNA: TGTGCCAGCAGCCAAGAGGTCGCTAGCGGGGGGAGAGATACGCAGTATTTT. This rearrangement joins TRBV4-2 to TRBJ2-3; TRBD2 matches 11 bases. Trimming took 0 bases from V and 5 from J; bases not matched to a gene: 7. The CDR3 has 17 residues. CDR1 is LGHNA and CDR2 is YNFKEQ in the germline V gene.

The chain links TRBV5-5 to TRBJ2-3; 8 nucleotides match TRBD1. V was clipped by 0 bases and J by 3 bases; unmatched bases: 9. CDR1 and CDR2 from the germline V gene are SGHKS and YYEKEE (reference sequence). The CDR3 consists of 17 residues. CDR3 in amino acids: CASSLEGPDRVTDTQYF. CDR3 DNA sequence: TGTGCCAGCAGCTTGGAGGGGCCGGACAGGGTTACAGATACGCAGTATTTT. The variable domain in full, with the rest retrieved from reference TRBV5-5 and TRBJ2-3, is DAGVTQSPTHLIKTRGQQVTLRCSPISGHKSVSWYQQVLGQGPQFIFQYYEKEERGRGNFPDRFSARQFPNYSSELNVNALLLGDSALYLCASSLEGPDRVTDTQYFGPGTRLTVL.

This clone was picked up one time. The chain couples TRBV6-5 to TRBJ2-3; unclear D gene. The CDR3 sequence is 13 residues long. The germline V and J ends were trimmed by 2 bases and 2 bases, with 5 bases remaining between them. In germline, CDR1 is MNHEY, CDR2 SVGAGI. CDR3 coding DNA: TGTGCCAGCAGTTACGACGCCACAGATACGCAGTATTTT. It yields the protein CASSYDATDTQYF.